The 26 T cell receptor beta chains below come from one sample, sequenced in a study of identical twins. TCRdb ran MiXCR on the 5' RACE reads and lists one entry per CDR3 protein. The sample lists fewer than 550,000 distinct CDR3 sequences; roughly an eighth were seen once. This same sample was also part of a study on yellow fever vaccine responses in identical twins.

Sequenced material: CD4+ T cells sorted from blood. These receptors were obtained from a woman aged 18-30 years in good health.

This clonotype turned up a few times. The rearrangement links TRBV3-1 to TRBJ2-7; 9 nucleotides agree with TRBD1. V was pared by 1 base and J by 3 bases, with 7 bases of the junction left unmatched. The CDR3 contains 16 residues. Germline V gene sequence: CDR1 LGHDT, CDR2 YNNKEL (reference sequence). The CDR3 here is CASSQVMTGGNYEQYF. The CDR3, as DNA: TGTGCCAGCAGCCAAGTGATGACAGGGGGGAACTACGAGCAGTACTTC.

This clonotype has a handful of counts. The CDR3 nucleotides are TGTGCCAGCAGCCAAGCCAGTGAAGCTTTCTTT. This translates into CASSQASEAFF. V usage is TRBV3-1 and J usage is TRBJ1-1; D is ambiguous. The V end was cut by 1 base, the J end by 7 bases, with 4 bases between. This CDR3 has 11 residues. Germline V gene lookup returns CDR1 LGHDT and CDR2 YNNKEL (reference sequence).

The chain carries TRBV5-6 and TRBJ1-6; no firm D call. CDR3 length equals 14 residues. Germline V gives CDR1 SGHDT, CDR2 YYEEEE. V lost 4 bases and J lost 7, with 12 bases in between. CDR3 DNA sequence: TGTGCCAGCAGCCCTGGACGGAGAAATTCACCCCTCCACTTT. Protein sequence: CASSPGRRNSPLHF.

The V gene is TRBV6-2 or TRBV6-3, the J gene TRBJ2-1, with 10 bases fitting TRBD2. Germline assignment: CDR1 MNHEY and CDR2 SVGEGT. The CDR3 is 13 residues long. V was pared by 8 bases and J by 7 bases, with 5 bases of the junction left unmatched. The CDR3 loop is CASAILAGNEQFF. DNA of the CDR3: TGTGCCAGCGCTATACTAGCGGGAAATGAGCAGTTCTTC.

The chain recombines TRBV7-2 with TRBJ2-7, with D tentatively TRBD1 (6 bases). The germline V gene encodes CDR1 SGHTA and CDR2 FQGNSA. The CDR3 runs 13 residues. V lost 3 bases and J 2 bases, leaving 8 bases between the germline ends. Written as DNA, the CDR3 is TGTGCCAGCAGCTTCAACAGGGCCTACGAGCAGTACTTC. It translates to CASSFNRAYEQYF.

The chain carries TRBV19 and TRBJ2-3; D tentatively reads TRBD1 or TRBD2 (5 bases each). With 5 bases removed from V and 2 bases from J, the gap between germline ends came to 14 bases. CDR1 LNHDA and CDR2 SQIVND come from the germline V gene (reference sequence). The length of the CDR3 is 15 residues. The CDR3 loop is CASSAGATPTDTQYF. CDR3 nucleotide sequence: TGTGCCAGTAGTGCCGGGGCCACTCCCACAGATACGCAGTATTTT.

This clonotype was picked up a small number of times. This chain uses TRBV14 with TRBJ2-1; either TRBD1 or TRBD2 may supply D (5 bases each). Germline loops: CDR1 SGHDN, CDR2 FVKESK. V lost 4 bases and J 0 bases, leaving 19 bases between the germline ends. The CDR3 has 18 residues. Here the CDR3 reads CASSRRRGVWGSYNEQFF. As DNA, the CDR3 is TGTGCCAGCAGCCGGCGGCGAGGGGTTTGGGGCTCCTACAATGAGCAGTTCTTC.

This clonotype was detected a few times. The chain uses TRBV6-1 and TRBJ2-2; D remains ambiguous. Looked up from germline, CDR1 is MNHNS and CDR2 is SASEGT. The CDR3 runs to 17 residues. V gave up 0 bases and J gave up 4 bases, with 15 bases separating them. CDR3 protein: CASSEAIRKGSTGELFF. DNA for the CDR3: TGTGCCAGCAGTGAAGCGATAAGAAAGGGAAGCACCGGGGAGCTGTTTTTT.

This clonotype has ten or more counts. The chain carries TRBV25-1 and TRBJ2-1; 11 bases are a match to TRBD2. Trimming removed 3 bases from V and 8 bases from J; junction bases left unmatched: 6. CDR3 length equals 15 residues. CDR1 is MGHDK and CDR2 is SYGVNS in the germline V gene. This CDR3 is CASSESKLAGDEQFF. For the CDR3, the DNA is TGTGCCAGCAGTGAGTCCAAACTAGCGGGAGATGAGCAGTTCTTC.

This clonotype turned up a few times. The rearrangement uses TRBV21-1 and TRBJ2-5; the table's D call, TRBD2, was not checked against the DNA. TRBV21-1 is classified as a pseudogene. The CDR3 loop spans 17 amino acids. CDR3 region: CASSKEGPAGVPETQYF. The CDR3 bases are TGTGCCAGCAGCAAAGAAGGCCCAGCGGGAGTTCCAGAGACCCAGTACTTC.

The gene calls are TRBV4-2 and TRBJ2-5; 8 bases map to TRBD2. The junction had 5 bases not matched to a gene; V was cut back by 4 bases and J by 7 bases. The CDR3 contains 13 residues. Germline-derived CDR1 and CDR2 are LGHNA and YNFKEQ. In DNA, the CDR3 is TGTGCCAGCAGCCCAGAGCGGGGGAGGACCCAGTACTTC. It encodes CASSPERGRTQYF.

This clonotype came up a few times. The chain couples TRBV29-1 to TRBJ2-3; 8 bases agree with TRBD2. This CDR3 contains 13 residues. J was trimmed by 5 bases and V by 6 bases; bases with no gene match: 7. Germline CDR1 is SQVTM and CDR2 is ANQGSEA. CDR3 sequence (DNA): TGCAGCGTGAAGGCGGGAGGAAGAGATACGCAGTATTTT. Amino acids: CSVKAGGRDTQYF.

The chain uses TRBV12-3 or TRBV12-4 and TRBJ2-4; TRBD1 matches 7 bases. The CDR3 runs to 14 residues. V shed 1 base, J shed 9 bases, and the junction held 6 bases outside the gene matches. CDR3 sequence reads: CASSLGHRGGIQYF. For the CDR3, the DNA is TGTGCCAGCAGTTTAGGTCACAGGGGTGGCATTCAGTACTTC.

This clonotype showed up just a few times. The DNA for the CDR3 is TGTGCCAGCAGTTACAGGCAGGCTGGCAGAAACTATGGCTACACCTTC. Amino acid sequence: CASSYRQAGRNYGYTF. The chain combines TRBV6-2 or TRBV6-3 with TRBJ1-2, with D uncertain. The CDR3 contains 16 residues. V was pared by 2 bases and J by 2 bases, with 15 bases between. From germline, CDR1 is MNHEY and CDR2 SVGEGT.

This chain links TRBV6-1 with TRBJ2-7, with D perhaps matching TRBD1 or TRBD2 (6 bases each). The CDR3 contains 14 residues. Looked up from germline, CDR1 is MNHNS and CDR2 is SASEGT. The V end lost 8 bases, the J end lost 7 bases, and 21 bases lay between the germline ends. The CDR3 loop is CASQEGGTRSEQYF. The CDR3 DNA is TGTGCCAGCCAGGAGGGGGGAACCAGGAGTGAGCAGTACTTC.

This clonotype was counted ten times or more. The chain links TRBV12-3 or TRBV12-4 to TRBJ2-1; possibly TRBD1 or TRBD2 for D (5 bases each). CDR3 length equals 14 residues. Trimming took 7 bases from V and 8 from J, leaving 18 bases between them. CDR3: CASIPRGDFYEQFF. CDR3 sequence (DNA): TGTGCCAGCATCCCAAGGGGAGATTTCTATGAGCAGTTCTTC.

At least ten counts were recorded for this clonotype. The chain carries TRBV29-1 and TRBJ1-1; 7 positions agree with TRBD1. Germline CDR1 and CDR2: SQVTM and ANQGSEA. The CDR3 length is 14 residues. V gave up 7 bases and J gave up 5 bases; unmatched junction bases: 13. The CDR3 here is CSAQVGGGGTEAFF. The CDR3 DNA follows: TGCAGCGCGCAAGTGGGAGGGGGCGGAACTGAAGCTTTCTTT.

This clonotype was detected a few times. Here the CDR3 reads CASSLGQAGNEKLFF. CDR3 coding DNA: TGCGCCAGCAGCTTAGGACAGGCGGGGAATGAAAAACTGTTTTTT. The chain employs TRBV5-1 and TRBJ1-4; 7 positions agree with TRBD1. V dropped 2 bases and J dropped 5; count of bases not matched to a gene: 6. The CDR3 is 15 residues long. In germline, CDR1 is SGHRS, CDR2 YFSETQ.

Only a few counts were recorded for this clonotype. The rearrangement links TRBV7-9 to TRBJ1-1; the match to TRBD1 covers 9 bases. This CDR3 region has 15 residues. CDR1 and CDR2 from the germline V gene are SEHNR and FQNEAQ (reference sequence). V shed 0 bases, J shed 7 bases, and the junction held 6 bases outside the gene matches. CDR3: CASSLARTGVHEAFF. In DNA, the CDR3 is TGTGCCAGCAGCTTAGCACGGACAGGGGTTCATGAAGCTTTCTTT.

The CDR3 bases are TGTGCCAGCAGCGGTTACAGGGGGAACACTGAAGCTTTCTTT. Protein product: CASSGYRGNTEAFF. The chain couples TRBV9 to TRBJ1-1, with 7 bases that match TRBD1. The V segment lost 3 bases and the J segment 1 base; nucleotides outside the gene matches: 3. Germline assignment: CDR1 SGDLS and CDR2 YYNGEE. This CDR3 spans 14 amino acids.

The chain has TRBV7-9 and TRBJ2-1; 9 bases map to TRBD2. The V segment lost 1 base and the J segment 6 bases; nucleotides outside the gene matches: 10. This CDR3 spans 17 amino acids. Germline lookup yields CDR1 SEHNR and CDR2 FQNEAQ (reference sequence). The DNA for the CDR3 is TGTGCCAGCAGCTTAGTGGTGGCTAGCGGGATGGGCAATGAGCAGTTCTTC. It specifies CASSLVVASGMGNEQFF.

The V call is TRBV29-1, the J call TRBJ2-7; TRBD2 agrees at 7 bases. This CDR3 is 17 amino acids long. V was pared by 7 bases and J by 2 bases, with 20 bases of the junction left unmatched. The germline gives CDR1 SQVTM, CDR2 ANQGSEA. CDR3 DNA sequence: TGCAGCGCCCTGATCGCCCGGAGAGCGGGATCCCCCTACGAGCAGTACTTC. As protein: CSALIARRAGSPYEQYF.

Only a few counts were recorded for this clonotype. The J gene is TRBJ2-3, the V gene TRBV3-1; 10 nucleotides match TRBD2. V shed 4 bases and J 2 bases; nucleotides not matched to a gene: 6. Per the germline V gene, CDR1 is LGHDT and CDR2 is YNNKEL (reference sequence). The CDR3 has 16 residues. The CDR3 DNA follows: TGTGCCAGCAGCCCTTCGGGACTAGCGACCACAGATACGCAGTATTTT. This codes for CASSPSGLATTDTQYF.

The chain has TRBV20-1 and TRBJ2-7, with TRBD2 matching 11 bases. V was clipped by 0 bases and J by 6 bases; unmatched bases: 4. Per germline, CDR1 DFQATT and CDR2 SNEGSKA (reference sequence). This CDR3 comprises 14 residues. CDR3 loop: CSARDETSGSEQYF. The CDR3 bases are TGCAGTGCTAGAGATGAAACTAGCGGGAGCGAGCAGTACTTC.

This clonotype has a handful of counts. Here the CDR3 reads CASSFAGRDTEAFF. As DNA, the CDR3 is TGTGCCAGCAGCTTCGCAGGGCGGGACACTGAAGCTTTCTTT. The V and J genes are TRBV5-6 and TRBJ1-1; the D gene is possibly TRBD1 (5 bases). Germline V lookup: CDR1 SGHDT, CDR2 YYEEEE. Trimming stripped 2 bases from V and 3 bases from J, with 11 bases between. The CDR3 is 14 amino acids.

Many counts were recorded for this clonotype. The chain's CDR3 is CASNGRDEQFF. Here the CDR3 DNA reads TGTGCCAGCAATGGGCGGGATGAGCAGTTCTTC. J is TRBJ2-1 and V is TRBV6-2 or TRBV6-3, with a tentative D call TRBD2 (5 bases). Trimming stripped 7 bases from V and 8 bases from J, with 9 bases between. The length of the CDR3 is 11 residues. The germline gives CDR1 MNHEY, CDR2 SVGEGT.